This T cell receptor (beta chain) was documented in a study of identifying expanded T cells in peripheral blood. The germline CDR1 and CDR2 sequences are MGHDK and SYGVNS. The CDR3 is 12 amino acids. Trimming pared 6 bases from V and 2 bases from J, leaving 4 bases between. Some clones are missing from TCRdb's copy, which holds only in-frame ones; the method was immunoSEQ multiplex PCR. This sample carries tens of thousands of clones, 89% of them seen once, and the ten largest clones take 2.5% to 3%. V and J are TRBV25-1 and TRBJ2-2; D remains ambiguous. The sample was blood. This clonotype was obtained from a person between 18 and 75 years old in good health. The CDR3 here is CASRDNTGELFF. The CDR3, as DNA: TGTGCCAGCAGGGACAACACCGGGGAGCTGTTTTTT. Drawing the rest from reference TRBV25-1 and TRBJ2-2, the complete variable domain is EADIYQTPRYLVIGTGKKITLECSQTMGHDKMYWYQQDPGMELHLIHYSYGVNSTEKGDLSSESTVSRIRTEHFPLTLESARPSHTSQYLCASRDNTGELFFGEGSRLTVL.